These 14 T cell receptor beta chains were all obtained from the same sample, sequenced in a study of T cell responses to AZD1222 COVID-19 vaccine. TCRdb keeps only in-frame clones here, not all; method: immunoSEQ multiplex PCR. Of 150,000 to 200,000 clones listed, 85% to 95% are singletons. This sample comprised peripheral blood, obtained on day 0 of AZD1222 vaccination. The receptors stem from an adult in good health.

The chain has TRBV7-2 and TRBJ1-1, with 11 bases that match TRBD1. Trimming cost V 5 bases and J 4 bases; bases outside gene matches: 6. Looked up from germline, CDR1 is SGHTA and CDR2 is FQGNSA. The CDR3 is 15 amino acids. CDR3 amino acids: CASSRLGTGGTEAFF. DNA for the CDR3: TGTGCCAGCAGCCGCTTAGGGACAGGGGGCACTGAAGCTTTCTTT. Complete variable domain (other parts from reference TRBV7-2 and TRBJ1-1): GAGVSQSPSNKVTEKGKDVELRCDPISGHTALYWYRQSLGQGLEFLIYFQGNSAPDKSGLPSDRFSAERTGGSVSTLTIQRTQQEDSAVYLCASSRLGTGGTEAFFGQGTRLTVV.

The chain employs TRBV4-3 and TRBJ1-1; the match to TRBD1 covers 9 bases. Germline V gene data show CDR1 as LGHNA and CDR2 as YSLEER. With 4 bases clipped from V and 11 bases from J, the junction kept 11 bases outside the gene matches. This CDR3 is 14 amino acids long. The CDR3: CASSPVPGQGRAFF. The CDR3 DNA sequence: TGCGCCAGCAGCCCAGTCCCGGGACAGGGACGGGCTTTCTTT.

The chain is built from TRBV18 and TRBJ1-2, with D perhaps matching TRBD1 (5 bases). This CDR3 comprises 18 residues. V lost 6 bases and J 6 bases, leaving 29 bases between the germline ends. CDR1 is KGHSH and CDR2 is LQKENI in the germline V gene. The CDR3 DNA reads TGTGCCAGCTCCCCAATGGGCGGGACGGCGAGGAATCAGGATGGCTACACCTTC. Translating gives CASSPMGGTARNQDGYTF.

V usage is TRBV18 and J usage is TRBJ2-5, with 9 positions matching TRBD1. Looked up from germline, CDR1 is KGHSH and CDR2 is LQKENI. This CDR3 spans 14 amino acids. The V gene end was trimmed by 5 bases and the J gene end by 5 bases; junction bases not matched to a gene: 6. The CDR3 here is CASSSRTGDETQYF. CDR3 nucleotide sequence: TGTGCCAGCTCATCCAGGACAGGGGATGAGACCCAGTACTTC.

This clone has a single count. The gene calls are TRBV5-4 and TRBJ2-3; 8 nucleotides align to TRBD2. Per germline, CDR1 SGHNT and CDR2 YYREEE (reference sequence). J was trimmed by 1 base and V by 4 bases; bases with no gene match: 8. The CDR3 runs 16 residues. The CDR3 DNA reads TGTGCCAGCAGCGGCGGGGGGTCCCAAGGCACAGATACGCAGTATTTT. Protein: CASSGGGSQGTDTQYF.

CDR3 nucleotide sequence: TGTGCCAGTATCGCGGCCCCGGGGACAGGCTATGGCTACACCTTC. This encodes CASIAAPGTGYGYTF. The chain combines TRBV19 with TRBJ1-2, with 8 bases matching TRBD1. Losses at the gene ends were 7 bases for V and 4 bases for J; bases not matched to a gene: 11. Looked up from germline, CDR1 is LNHDA and CDR2 is SQIVND (reference sequence). CDR3 length: 15 amino acids.

The gene calls are TRBV28 and TRBJ2-7, with 11 positions matching TRBD1. CDR3 length: 15 residues. Germline CDR1 MDHEN, CDR2 SYDVKM. The ends lost 5 bases at V and 9 bases at J; junction bases unmatched: 12. The CDR3 region is CASSAGQGEPIGQYF. The CDR3 nucleotides read TGTGCCAGCAGTGCGGGACAGGGGGAACCAATTGGGCAGTACTTC.

The chain carries TRBV15 and TRBJ2-7, with 11 bases fitting TRBD1. Looked up from germline, CDR1 is LNHNV and CDR2 is YYDKDF (reference sequence). V trimming: 7 bases; J trimming: 4 bases; junction bases outside the gene matches: 6. The CDR3 runs to 14 residues. The CDR3 spells CATKRDRGNYEQYF. The CDR3 DNA sequence: TGTGCCACCAAAAGGGACAGGGGGAATTACGAGCAGTACTTC.

The rearrangement uses TRBV5-1 and TRBJ1-1; D not resolved. The CDR3 is 14 residues long. Germline CDR1 reads SGHRS; CDR2 reads YFSETQ. Trimming left V 0 bases short and J 1 base short, with 7 bases between. The chain's CDR3 is CASSLAPPNTEAFF. The CDR3 nucleotides are TGCGCCAGCAGCTTGGCGCCGCCGAACACTGAAGCTTTCTTT.

The chain has TRBV7-3 and TRBJ1-6, with a weak D call TRBD1 (5 bases). The CDR3 has 18 residues. Germline CDR1 reads SGHTA; CDR2 reads FQGTGA. V was clipped by 5 bases and J by 4 bases, with 21 bases between them. CDR3 loop: CASSQQDLGPVYNSPLHF. The DNA of the CDR3 is TGTGCCAGCAGCCAACAGGATTTGGGCCCTGTATATAATTCACCCCTCCACTTT. The full variable domain, its missing parts supplied by reference TRBV7-3 and TRBJ1-6, is GAGVSQTPSNKVTEKGKYVELRCDPISGHTALYWYRQSLGQGPEFLIYFQGTGAADDSGLPNDRFFAVRPEGSVSTLKIQRTERGDSAVYLCASSQQDLGPVYNSPLHFGNGTRLTVT.

The chain carries TRBV7-9 and TRBJ2-2, with D unclear. Germline V gene data show CDR1 as SEHNR and CDR2 as FQNEAQ (reference sequence). Trimming pared 4 bases from V and 1 base from J, leaving 10 bases between. There are 15 residues in the CDR3. Here the CDR3 DNA reads TGTGCCAGCAGCTCCGGGCCCCTGAACACCGGGGAGCTGTTTTTT. This translates into CASSSGPLNTGELFF.

This clone has just one count. The chain links TRBV14 to TRBJ2-7, with 7 bases matching TRBD1. V lost 4 bases to trimming and J lost 1 base; unmatched junction nucleotides: 13. Germline V CDR1 and CDR2: SGHDN, FVKESK. CDR3 length equals 17 residues. The CDR3 reads CASSPLTGTEFSYEQYF. The CDR3 nucleotides read TGTGCCAGCAGCCCCCTTACCGGGACAGAGTTTTCCTACGAGCAGTACTTC.

The chain joins TRBV7-2 to TRBJ1-2; TRBD1 might be the D (6 bases). Trimming removed 5 bases at V and 2 bases at J, with 9 bases between. Germline CDR1 SGHTA, CDR2 FQGNSA. CDR3 length: 13 amino acids. The CDR3 nucleotides read TGTGCCAGCAGCCCTGACAGGAACTATGGCTACACCTTC. Translating gives CASSPDRNYGYTF.

V usage is TRBV9 and J usage is TRBJ2-1, with 9 bases fitting TRBD2. V gave up 3 bases and J gave up 8 bases; unmatched junction bases: 18. Per the germline V gene, CDR1 is SGDLS and CDR2 is YYNGEE. CDR3 size: 18 residues. This CDR3 is CASSATLSGGPIADEQFF. CDR3 in DNA: TGTGCCAGCAGCGCAACCTTAAGCGGGGGGCCAATAGCGGATGAGCAGTTCTTC.